The present entry profiles one T cell receptor (beta chain) with its context. As yet, its antigen is unknown. The source of the sample is a study of OX40 agonist ivuxolimab in advanced cancers. Findings and caveats of the study: Individuals who were partial responders at 0.1-3.0 mg/kg had clonal expansion that ranked among the lowest. Averaging showed that CD8+ T cells had more expanded clones than CD4+ did.

Method: immunoSEQ multiplex PCR; TCRdb's copy keeps in-frame clones and lacks some. The repertoire holds roughly 64,000 clones, with about four fifths as singletons. Trimming took 1 base from V and 3 from J, leaving 11 bases between them. The CDR3 length is 15 residues. Looked up from germline, CDR1 is SGHTA and CDR2 is FQGNSA. The sequence came from an adult with an advanced solid tumor such as melanoma, head and neck, liver or kidney cancer. The V gene is TRBV7-2, the J gene TRBJ2-3; D might be TRBD1 (5 bases). The sequencing used CD4+ or CD8+ T cells sorted from blood, collected in a trial of the OX40 agonist ivuxolimab. CDR3 sequence reads: CASSLGTRVTDTQYF. In nucleotides, the CDR3 is TGTGCCAGCAGCTTAGGGACACGTGTAACAGATACGCAGTATTTT.